This passage covers 5 T cell receptor beta chains from one sample sequenced in a study of OX40 agonist ivuxolimab in advanced cancers. Method: immunoSEQ multiplex PCR; TCRdb's copy keeps in-frame clones and lacks some. This table has under 150,000 clones, 85% to 95% appearing once. The sample in question was CD4+ or CD8+ T cells sorted from blood, obtained in a trial of the OX40 agonist ivuxolimab. The source of these receptors is an adult with an advanced solid tumor such as melanoma, head and neck, liver or kidney cancer.

This chain uses TRBV7-4 with TRBJ2-7; maybe TRBD1 (5 bases). The germline gives CDR1 SGHVT, CDR2 SQSDAQ. Deletions cut 3 bases from V and 3 bases from J, with 15 bases between. CDR3 length: 15 amino acids. CDR3 protein: CASSLKRQSYYEQYF. The CDR3 DNA reads TGTGCCAGCAGCTTGAAGAGACAGTCGTACTACGAGCAGTACTTC.

This clone was seen once. V gene TRBV6-1 combines with J gene TRBJ1-2; D gene uncertain. Trimming removed 7 bases from V and 0 bases from J, with 12 bases in between. CDR1 and CDR2 from the germline V gene are MNHNS and SASEGT. The CDR3 covers 14 residues. CDR3 coding DNA: TGTGCCAGCACCCCAGCAACGACTAACTATGGCTACACCTTC. Its protein product is CASTPATTNYGYTF.

The CDR3 region has the DNA TGTGCCAGCAGCCGTTCTTTGTGGGAACAAGATACGCAGTATTTT. Its translation is CASSRSLWEQDTQYF. V gene TRBV5-5 combines with J gene TRBJ2-3; the D is unclear. Germline assignment: CDR1 SGHKS and CDR2 YYEKEE (reference sequence). CDR3 size: 15 residues. V was cut by 4 bases and J by 5 bases, with 17 bases left in between.

As regards this clone: Germline and junction disagree at one end, which may indicate a read error. V usage is TRBV7-7 and J usage is TRBJ2-7; possibly TRBD1 or TRBD2 for D (6 bases each). This CDR3 contains 16 residues. Looked up from germline, CDR1 is SSHAT and CDR2 is FNYEAQ (reference sequence). This chain's CDR3 is CASSLRVGGLQDEQYF. The CDR3 region has the DNA TGTGCTAGCAGCTTAAGGGTTGGGGGGCTTCAGGACGAGCAGTACTTC.

The chain employs TRBV6-1 and TRBJ1-4, with 7 bases that match TRBD1. CDR3 length: 15 residues. In germline, CDR1 is MNHNS, CDR2 SASEGT. Trimming cost V 6 bases and J 4 bases; bases outside gene matches: 8. CDR3 in amino acids: CASSETGVDNEKLFF. As DNA, the CDR3 is TGTGCCAGCAGCGAAACAGGGGTGGATAATGAAAAACTGTTTTTT.